The sequence of this T cell receptor beta chain was determined in a study of cytomegalovirus exposure and HLA in healthy donors. In germline, CDR1 is SGHRS, CDR2 YFSETQ. The CDR3 length is 17 residues. V gave up 2 bases and J gave up 3 bases, with 20 bases separating them. Concerning this clone: Its specificity is not known.

Sequencing used immunoSEQ multiplex PCR; TCRdb keeps in-frame clones, though not all of them. Here the sample spans hundreds of thousands of clones, 70% to 90% being singletons. Regarding the study as a whole: Rarity marked most TCR sequences, yet some public TCRs occurred in many donors. CMV antigen specificity was confirmed in vitro for three CMV-associated chains.

The sequenced sample was PBMCs. This TCR was recovered from a young woman in good health and CMV-seronegative. The V gene is TRBV5-1, the J gene TRBJ2-5; TRBD2 might be the D (6 bases). CDR3 bases: TGCGCCAGCAGCTTTGTTGGAGGGCCTGGAAGAGAAGAGACCCAGTACTTC. It encodes CASSFVGGPGREETQYF. The complete variable domain, with remaining parts taken from reference TRBV5-1 and TRBJ2-5, reads KAGVTQTPRYLIKTRGQQVTLSCSPISGHRSVSWYQQTPGQGLQFLFEYFSETQRNKGNFPGRFSGRQFSNSRSEMNVSTLELGDSALYLCASSFVGGPGREETQYFGPGTRLLVL.